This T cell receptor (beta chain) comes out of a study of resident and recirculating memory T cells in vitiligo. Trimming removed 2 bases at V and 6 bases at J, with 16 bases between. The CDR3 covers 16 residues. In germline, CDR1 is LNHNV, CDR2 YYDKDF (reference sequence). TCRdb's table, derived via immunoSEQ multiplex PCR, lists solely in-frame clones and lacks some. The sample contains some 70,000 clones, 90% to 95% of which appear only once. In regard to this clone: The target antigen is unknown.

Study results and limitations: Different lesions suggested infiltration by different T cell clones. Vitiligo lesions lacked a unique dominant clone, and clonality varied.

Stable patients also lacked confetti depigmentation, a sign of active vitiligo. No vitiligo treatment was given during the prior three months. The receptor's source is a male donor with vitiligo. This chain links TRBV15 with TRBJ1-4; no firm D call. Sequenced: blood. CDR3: CATSRRFGGLDEKLFF. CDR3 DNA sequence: TGTGCCACCAGCAGACGATTCGGAGGGTTGGATGAAAAACTGTTTTTT. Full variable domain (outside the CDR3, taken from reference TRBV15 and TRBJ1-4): DAMVIQNPRYQVTQFGKPVTLSCSQTLNHNVMYWYQQKSSQAPKLLFHYYDKDFNNEADTPDNFQSRRPNTSFCFLDIRSPGLGDTAMYLCATSRRFGGLDEKLFFGSGTQLSVL.